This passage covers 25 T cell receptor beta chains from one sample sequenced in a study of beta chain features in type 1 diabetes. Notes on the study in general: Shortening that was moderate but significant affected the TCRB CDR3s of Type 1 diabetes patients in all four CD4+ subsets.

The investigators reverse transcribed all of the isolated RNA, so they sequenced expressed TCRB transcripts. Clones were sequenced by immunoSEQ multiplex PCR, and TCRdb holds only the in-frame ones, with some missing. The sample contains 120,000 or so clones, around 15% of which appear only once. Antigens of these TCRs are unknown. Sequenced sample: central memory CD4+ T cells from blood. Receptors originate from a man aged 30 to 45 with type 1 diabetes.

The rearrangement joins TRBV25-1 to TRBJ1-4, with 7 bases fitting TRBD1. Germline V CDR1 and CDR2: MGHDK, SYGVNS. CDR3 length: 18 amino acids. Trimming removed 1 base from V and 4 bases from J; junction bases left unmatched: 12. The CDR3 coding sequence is TGTGCCAGCAGTGAATGGGGGACAGACACGGGATTTAATGAAAAACTGTTTTTT. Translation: CASSEWGTDTGFNEKLFF.

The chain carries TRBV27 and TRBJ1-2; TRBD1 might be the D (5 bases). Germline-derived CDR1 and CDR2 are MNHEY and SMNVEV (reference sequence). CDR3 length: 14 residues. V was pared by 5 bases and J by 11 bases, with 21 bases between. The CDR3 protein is CASSPYQVQGGYTF. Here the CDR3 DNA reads TGTGCCAGCAGTCCCTATCAGGTGCAGGGAGGGTACACCTTC.

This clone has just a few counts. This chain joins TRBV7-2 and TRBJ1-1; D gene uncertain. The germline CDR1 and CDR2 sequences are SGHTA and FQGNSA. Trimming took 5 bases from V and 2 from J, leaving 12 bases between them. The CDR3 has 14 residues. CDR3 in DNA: TGTGCCAGCAGCGGAGGAGGCAGAAACACTGAAGCTTTCTTT. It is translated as CASSGGGRNTEAFF. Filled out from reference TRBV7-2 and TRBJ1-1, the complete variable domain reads GAGVSQSPSNKVTEKGKDVELRCDPISGHTALYWYRQSLGQGLEFLIYFQGNSAPDKSGLPSDRFSAERTGGSVSTLTIQRTQQEDSAVYLCASSGGGRNTEAFFGQGTRLTVV.

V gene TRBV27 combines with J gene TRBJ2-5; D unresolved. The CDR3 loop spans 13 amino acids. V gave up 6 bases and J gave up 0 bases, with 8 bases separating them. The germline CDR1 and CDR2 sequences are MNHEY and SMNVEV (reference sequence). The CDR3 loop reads CASSPSYQETQYF. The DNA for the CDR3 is TGTGCCAGCAGCCCCTCTTACCAAGAGACCCAGTACTTC.

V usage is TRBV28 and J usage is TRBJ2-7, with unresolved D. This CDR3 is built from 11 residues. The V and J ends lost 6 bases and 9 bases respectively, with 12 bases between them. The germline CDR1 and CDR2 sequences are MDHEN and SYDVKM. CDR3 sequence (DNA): TGTGCCAGCAGCTATGCTCGAGTGCAGTACTTC. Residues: CASSYARVQYF.

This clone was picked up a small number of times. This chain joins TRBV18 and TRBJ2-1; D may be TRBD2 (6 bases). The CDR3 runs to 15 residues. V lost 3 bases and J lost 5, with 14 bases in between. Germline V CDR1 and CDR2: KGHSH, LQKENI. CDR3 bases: TGTGCCAGCTCACCCCCAAAGGAGGGAAACAATGAGCAGTTCTTC. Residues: CASSPPKEGNNEQFF.

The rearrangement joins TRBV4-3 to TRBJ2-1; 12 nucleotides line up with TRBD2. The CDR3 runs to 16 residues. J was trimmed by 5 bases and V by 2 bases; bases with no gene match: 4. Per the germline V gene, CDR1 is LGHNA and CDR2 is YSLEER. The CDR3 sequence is CASSQLAGGYHNEQFF. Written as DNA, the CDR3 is TGCGCCAGCAGCCAACTAGCGGGGGGGTACCACAATGAGCAGTTCTTC.

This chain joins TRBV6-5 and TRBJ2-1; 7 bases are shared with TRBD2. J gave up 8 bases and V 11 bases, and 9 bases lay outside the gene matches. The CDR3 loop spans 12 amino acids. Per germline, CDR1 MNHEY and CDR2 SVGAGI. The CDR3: CASGGRIDEQFF. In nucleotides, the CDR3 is TGTGCCTCCGGGGGGAGGATCGATGAGCAGTTCTTC.

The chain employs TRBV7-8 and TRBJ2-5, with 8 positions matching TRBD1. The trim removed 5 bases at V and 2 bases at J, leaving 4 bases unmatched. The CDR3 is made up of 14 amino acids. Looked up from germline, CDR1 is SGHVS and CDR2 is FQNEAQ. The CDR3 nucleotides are TGTGCCAGCAGCCCCCGGACAGGGCAAGAGACCCAGTACTTC. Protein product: CASSPRTGQETQYF.

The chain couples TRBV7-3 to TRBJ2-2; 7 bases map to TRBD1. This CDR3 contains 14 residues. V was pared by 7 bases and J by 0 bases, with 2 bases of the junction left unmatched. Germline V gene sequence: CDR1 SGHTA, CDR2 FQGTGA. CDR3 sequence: CASKGTANTGELFF. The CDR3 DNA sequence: TGTGCCAGCAAAGGGACAGCGAACACCGGGGAGCTGTTTTTT.

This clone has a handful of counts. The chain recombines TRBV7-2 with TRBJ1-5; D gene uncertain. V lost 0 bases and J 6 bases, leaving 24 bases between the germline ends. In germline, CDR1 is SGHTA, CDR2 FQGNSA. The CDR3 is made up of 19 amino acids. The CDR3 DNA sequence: TGTGCCAGCAGCTTAGCAGCTGCACTGGGAGACCCCTTCGGTCAGCCCCAGCATTTT. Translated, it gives CASSLAAALGDPFGQPQHF.

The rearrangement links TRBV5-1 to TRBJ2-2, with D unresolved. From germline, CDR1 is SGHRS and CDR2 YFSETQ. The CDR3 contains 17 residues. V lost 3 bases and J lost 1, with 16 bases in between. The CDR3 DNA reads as TGCGCCAGCAGCTCCGGACCTTCCGCGAGGAACACCGGGGAGCTGTTTTTT. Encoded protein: CASSSGPSARNTGELFF.

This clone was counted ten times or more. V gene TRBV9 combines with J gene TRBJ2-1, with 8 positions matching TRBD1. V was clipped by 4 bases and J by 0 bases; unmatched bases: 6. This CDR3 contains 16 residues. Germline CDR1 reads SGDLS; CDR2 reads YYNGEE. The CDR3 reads CASSYQGASSYNEQFF. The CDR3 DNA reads TGTGCCAGCAGCTACCAGGGGGCCAGCTCCTACAATGAGCAGTTCTTC.

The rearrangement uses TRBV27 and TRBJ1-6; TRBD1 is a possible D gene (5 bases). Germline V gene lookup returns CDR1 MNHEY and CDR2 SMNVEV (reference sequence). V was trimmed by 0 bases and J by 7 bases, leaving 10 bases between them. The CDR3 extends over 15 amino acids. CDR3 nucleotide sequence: TGTGCCAGCAGTTTATCCAGGGTGGGGAATTCACCCCTCCACTTT. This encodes CASSLSRVGNSPLHF.

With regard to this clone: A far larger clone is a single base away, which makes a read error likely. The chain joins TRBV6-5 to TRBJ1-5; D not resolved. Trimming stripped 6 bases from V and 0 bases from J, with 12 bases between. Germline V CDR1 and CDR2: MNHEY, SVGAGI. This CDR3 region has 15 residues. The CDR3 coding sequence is TGTGCCAGCAGACGAGGTGCTACTAGCAATCAGCCCCAGCATTTT. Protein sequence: CASRRGATSNQPQHF.

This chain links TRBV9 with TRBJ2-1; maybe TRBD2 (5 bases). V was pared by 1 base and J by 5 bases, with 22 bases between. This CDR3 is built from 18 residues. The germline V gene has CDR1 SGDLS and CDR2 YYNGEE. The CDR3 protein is CASSVTSGYSNGDNEQFF. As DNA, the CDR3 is TGTGCCAGCAGCGTAACTTCGGGATACAGCAATGGGGACAATGAGCAGTTCTTC.

Here the CDR3 reads CSAGGDTQYF. For the CDR3, the DNA is TGCAGCGCTGGTGGGGATACGCAGTATTTT. V usage is TRBV29-1 and J usage is TRBJ2-3, with unresolved D. CDR1 and CDR2 from the germline V gene are SQVTM and ANQGSEA. Trimming stripped 7 bases from V and 6 bases from J, with 8 bases between. The CDR3 is 10 amino acids.

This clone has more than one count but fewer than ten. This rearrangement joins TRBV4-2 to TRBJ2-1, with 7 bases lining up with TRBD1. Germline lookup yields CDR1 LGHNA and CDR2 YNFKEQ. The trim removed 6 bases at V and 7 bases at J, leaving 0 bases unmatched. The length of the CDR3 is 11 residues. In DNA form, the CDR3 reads TGTGCCAGCAGGACAGGGAATGAGCAGTTCTTC. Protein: CASRTGNEQFF.

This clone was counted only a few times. As DNA, the CDR3 is TGTGCCAGCAGCCCAGACAACTCTGGAAACACCATATATTTT. Its translation: CASSPDNSGNTIYF. The chain recombines TRBV7-9 with TRBJ1-3; D is unclear. V lost 5 bases and J lost 0, with 8 bases in between. This CDR3 region has 14 residues. In germline, CDR1 is SEHNR, CDR2 FQNEAQ (reference sequence).

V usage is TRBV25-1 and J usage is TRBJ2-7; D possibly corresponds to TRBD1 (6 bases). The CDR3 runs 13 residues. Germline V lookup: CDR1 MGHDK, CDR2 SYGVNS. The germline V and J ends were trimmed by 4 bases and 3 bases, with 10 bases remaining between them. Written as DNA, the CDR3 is TGTGCCAGCAGTGTCGGGACAATCTACGAGCAGTACTTC. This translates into CASSVGTIYEQYF.

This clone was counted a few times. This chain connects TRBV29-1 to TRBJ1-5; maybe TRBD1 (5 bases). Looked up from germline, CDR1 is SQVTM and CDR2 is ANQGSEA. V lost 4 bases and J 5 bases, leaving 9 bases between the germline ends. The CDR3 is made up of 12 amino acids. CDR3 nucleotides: TGCAGCGTTGCAACGGGGGATCAGCCCCAGCATTTT. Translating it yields CSVATGDQPQHF.

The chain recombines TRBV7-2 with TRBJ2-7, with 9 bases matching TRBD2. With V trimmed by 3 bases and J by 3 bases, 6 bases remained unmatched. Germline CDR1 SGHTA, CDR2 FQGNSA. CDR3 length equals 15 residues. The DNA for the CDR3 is TGTGCCAGCAGCTTGGGTAGCGGGGGCCTCTACGAGCAGTACTTC. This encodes CASSLGSGGLYEQYF.

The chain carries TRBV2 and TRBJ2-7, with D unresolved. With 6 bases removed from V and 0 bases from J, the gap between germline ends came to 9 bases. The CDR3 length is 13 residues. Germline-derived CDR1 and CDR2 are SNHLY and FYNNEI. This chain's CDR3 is CASRPGASYEQYF. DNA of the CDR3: TGTGCCAGCAGACCAGGAGCCTCCTACGAGCAGTACTTC.

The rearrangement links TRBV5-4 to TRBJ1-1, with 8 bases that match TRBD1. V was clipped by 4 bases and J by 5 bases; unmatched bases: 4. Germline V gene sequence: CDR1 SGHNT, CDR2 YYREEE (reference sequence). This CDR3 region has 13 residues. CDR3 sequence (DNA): TGTGCCAGCAGCGGAACAGGGGGGACTGAAGCTTTCTTT. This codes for CASSGTGGTEAFF.

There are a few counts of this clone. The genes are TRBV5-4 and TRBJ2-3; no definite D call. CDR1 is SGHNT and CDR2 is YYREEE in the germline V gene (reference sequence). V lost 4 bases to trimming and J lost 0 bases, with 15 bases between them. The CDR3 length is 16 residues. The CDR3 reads CASSPDAARSTDTQYF. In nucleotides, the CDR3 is TGTGCCAGCAGCCCCGACGCTGCTAGAAGCACAGATACGCAGTATTTT.